This T cell receptor beta chain is from a study of blood T cell repertoires in COVID-19 (TCRdb year 2020). For context, the study as a whole: Samples from collaborators originated in the United States, Italy and Spain and spanned both the acute and convalescent phases of COVID-19. The prospective study material was composed of cDNA or gDNA derived from T cells, B-cell-depleted T cells, or PBMCs. Subjects who had been exposed to COVID-19, were actively infected with it, or had recovered from it provided the deeply sampled blood TCRbeta repertoires that made up the dataset. The repertoires were made available in a free public database intended to serve as a resource for research on the immune response to SARS-CoV-2. Samples came from the ongoing ImmuneRACE study (first 160 participants) plus 1,254 subjects from 6 global collaborators. Nearly every sample came with metadata listing a de-identified subject ID, COVID-19 status, age in years and sex. Where available, HLA class I and class II types were taken from metadata supplied by the sample provider and were not determined by assay-based typing.

About this clone: What this receptor recognizes is not known. The record has no base qualities; no much larger clone is one base away.

Study-wide conclusions, independent of this receptor: The quantity of clinical and demographic metadata differed by source and by participant and was supplied without curation.

Each collaborating institution followed its own protocols to collect whole blood in K2EDTA tubes. For TCRbeta analysis, collaborators shipped samples in one of three forms: frozen whole blood, isolated PBMCs, or DNA extracted from either of those sample types. The immunoSEQ Assay, a bias-controlled multiplex PCR, was used to amplify TCRbeta CDR3 regions from genomic DNA. From the authors' description of their analysis: The number of nucleated cells in each sample was estimated from the amplification of reference gene primers within the assay. Sequence reads were collapsed and filtered to measure the absolute abundance of every unique TCRbeta CDR3 rearrangement. Productive Simpson clonality was computed per sample as the square root of Simpson's diversity index over productive rearrangements. TCRdb stores this immuneACCESS table with in-frame sequences only. Part of the clones is absent; in the studies checked, under half of the shortfall reflects unresolved V genes, and no reason is known for the rest. The D gene and trimming were derived from the DNA, and the V and J assignments and clone size from that table. This sample is represented by approximately 500,000 clones; approximately 83% of them were singletons. The ten largest clones capture 3.2% of the sample.

CDR1 and CDR2 (SGHVS, FQNEAQ) derive from the germline V gene. From its cysteine to its phenylalanine, the CDR3 spans 15 amino acids. Only the CDR3 DNA stays, 45 bases, in frame from base 1. Germline trimming amounts to 6 bases on V and 2 bases on J, with 9 as the count of junction bases outside the gene matches. Recombination connected TRBV7-8 to TRBJ2-7, with 8 middle bases fitting TRBD1. The clonotype originates from a human donor in a cohort sampled during active COVID-19. The sequenced sample was peripheral blood. The sequenced DNA: TGTGCCAGCAGAGCCCAGGGGGCGTCCCCCTACGAGCAGTACTTC. This encodes CASRAQGASPYEQYF.